A selection of T cell receptor beta chains follows, all from one sample in a study of early T cells in non-severe SARS-CoV-2 infection. From the 5' RACE reads, TCRdb called clonotypes with MiXCR, one entry per CDR3 protein. The table includes approximately 40,000 distinct CDR3 sequences, around 6.5% detected once. This sample comprised whole blood, obtained at baseline. These receptors came from an adult who was a healthcare worker with PCR-confirmed SARS-CoV-2 infection or an uninfected control (not recorded which). CDR3s include the opening cysteine and the closing phenylalanine or tryptophan. Each record gives: J gene, clone size, V gene, D gene, CDR3 protein, CDR3 DNA. The D gene is left open where the match is weak. Size is omitted from some rows. Given values are once, few, many or a class for expanded clones.

j_call: TRBJ1-1
clone_size: few
v_call: TRBV5-4
d_call: NA
cdr3_aa: CASSPGRGDGGTEAFF
cdr3_nt: TGTGCCAGCAGCCCCGGGAGAGGGGACGGTGGAACTGAAGCTTTCTTT

j_call: TRBJ1-1
clone_size: many
v_call: TRBV7-2
d_call: TRBD1
cdr3_aa: CASSYLDRVNTEAFF
cdr3_nt: TGTGCCAGCAGCTACTTAGACAGGGTGAACACTGAAGCTTTCTTT

j_call: TRBJ1-1
clone_size: many
v_call: TRBV29-1
d_call: NA
cdr3_aa: CSVESDREAFF
cdr3_nt: TGCAGCGTTGAGTCGGACCGTGAAGCTTTCTTT

j_call: TRBJ2-1
clone_size: many
v_call: TRBV7-2
d_call: NA
cdr3_aa: CASSLRRKNEQFF
cdr3_nt: TGTGCCAGCAGCTTAAGGCGGAAGAATGAGCAGTTCTTC

j_call: TRBJ2-5
clone_size: many
v_call: TRBV11-2
d_call: NA
cdr3_aa: CASSLVQVRETQYF
cdr3_nt: TGTGCCAGCAGCTTAGTACAGGTTCGAGAGACCCAGTACTTC

j_call: TRBJ2-3
clone_size: many
v_call: TRBV10-3
d_call: NA
cdr3_aa: CAISRGLTDTQYF
cdr3_nt: TGTGCCATCAGCCGCGGGCTCACAGATACGCAGTATTTT

j_call: TRBJ1-1
clone_size: few
v_call: TRBV30
d_call: NA
cdr3_aa: CAWKAGMNTEAFF
cdr3_nt: TGTGCCTGGAAGGCTGGCATGAACACTGAAGCTTTCTTT

j_call: TRBJ1-1
clone_size: many
v_call: TRBV12-3/TRBV12-4
d_call: NA
cdr3_aa: CASSPPTQDTEAFF
cdr3_nt: TGTGCCAGCAGTCCACCGACACAGGACACTGAAGCTTTCTTT

j_call: TRBJ1-2
clone_size: few
v_call: TRBV7-9
d_call: NA
cdr3_aa: CASSPGLRGYTF
cdr3_nt: TGTGCCAGCAGCCCTGGTTTAAGAGGCTACACCTTC

j_call: TRBJ2-1
clone_size: NA
v_call: TRBV20-1
d_call: TRBD2
cdr3_aa: CSATSGSSYNEQFF
cdr3_nt: TGCAGTGCCACTAGCGGGAGCTCCTACAATGAGCAGTTCTTC

j_call: TRBJ2-7
clone_size: few
v_call: TRBV4-1
d_call: NA
cdr3_aa: CASSQDGDGSYEQYF
cdr3_nt: TGCGCCAGCAGCCAAGATGGCGATGGGTCCTACGAGCAGTACTTC

j_call: TRBJ1-1
clone_size: many
v_call: TRBV20-1
d_call: NA
cdr3_aa: CSAREFQGGTEAFF
cdr3_nt: TGCAGTGCTAGAGAATTTCAGGGAGGCACTGAAGCTTTCTTT

j_call: TRBJ2-1
clone_size: many
v_call: TRBV5-6
d_call: NA
cdr3_aa: CATKRTGTRRGNEQFF
cdr3_nt: TGTGCCACCAAACGAACCGGCACCAGGCGGGGCAATGAGCAGTTCTTC

j_call: TRBJ2-3
clone_size: NA
v_call: TRBV20-1
d_call: TRBD2
cdr3_aa: CSASGRILTDTQYF
cdr3_nt: TGCAGTGCTAGCGGGAGGATCCTCACAGATACGCAGTATTTT

j_call: TRBJ2-2
clone_size: NA
v_call: TRBV11-3
d_call: NA
cdr3_aa: CASSREGRTGELFF
cdr3_nt: TGTGCCAGCAGCCGAGAGGGCCGGACCGGGGAGCTGTTTTTT

j_call: TRBJ2-7
clone_size: few
v_call: TRBV6-6
d_call: NA
cdr3_aa: CASSYGITYEQYF
cdr3_nt: TGTGCCAGCAGTTACGGGATCACCTACGAGCAGTACTTC

j_call: TRBJ2-3
clone_size: NA
v_call: TRBV7-9
d_call: NA
cdr3_aa: CASRMAPTDTQYF
cdr3_nt: TGTGCCAGCAGGATGGCCCCCACAGATACGCAGTATTTT

j_call: TRBJ1-1
clone_size: few
v_call: TRBV14
d_call: NA
cdr3_aa: CASSPNLNTEAFF
cdr3_nt: TGTGCCAGCAGCCCAAACTTGAACACTGAAGCTTTCTTT

j_call: TRBJ2-2
clone_size: NA
v_call: TRBV10-3
d_call: TRBD2
cdr3_aa: CAISEASGNTGELFF
cdr3_nt: TGTGCCATCAGTGAGGCTAGCGGGAACACCGGGGAGCTGTTTTTT

j_call: TRBJ2-4
clone_size: many
v_call: TRBV27
d_call: TRBD2
cdr3_aa: CASSSPHLKAGAVWAKNIQYF
cdr3_nt: TGTGCCAGCAGTTCCCCGCATCTAAAAGCGGGAGCAGTTTGGGCCAAAAACATTCAGTACTTC

j_call: TRBJ1-2
clone_size: few
v_call: TRBV4-2
d_call: NA
cdr3_aa: CASSQGTSPNYGYTF
cdr3_nt: TGTGCCAGCAGCCAAGGCACGAGTCCGAACTATGGCTACACCTTC

j_call: TRBJ1-1
clone_size: many
v_call: TRBV2
d_call: NA
cdr3_aa: CASMGQGQAYTEAFF
cdr3_nt: TGTGCCAGCATGGGGCAAGGCCAGGCCTACACTGAAGCTTTCTTT

j_call: TRBJ2-7
clone_size: few
v_call: TRBV4-1
d_call: TRBD2
cdr3_aa: CASSQPGLAYEQYF
cdr3_nt: TGCGCCAGCAGCCAACCGGGACTAGCCTACGAGCAGTACTTC

j_call: TRBJ1-4
clone_size: many
v_call: TRBV6-6
d_call: TRBD1
cdr3_aa: CASSYPPDRVESEKLFF
cdr3_nt: TGTGCCAGCAGTTACCCCCCCGACAGGGTAGAGAGTGAAAAACTGTTTTTT

j_call: TRBJ1-3
clone_size: many
v_call: TRBV4-1
d_call: NA
cdr3_aa: CASSQALGQISNTIYF
cdr3_nt: TGCGCCAGCAGCCAAGCTTTAGGACAGATCTCTAACACCATATATTTT

j_call: TRBJ1-5
clone_size: many
v_call: TRBV20-1
d_call: NA
cdr3_aa: CSARDRVAGNQPQHF
cdr3_nt: TGCAGTGCTAGAGACAGGGTGGCTGGCAATCAGCCCCAGCATTTT

j_call: TRBJ1-5
clone_size: many
v_call: TRBV6-6
d_call: TRBD1
cdr3_aa: CASSYPGQGINQPQHF
cdr3_nt: TGTGCCAGCAGTTACCCTGGACAGGGGATCAATCAGCCCCAGCATTTT

j_call: TRBJ1-5
clone_size: NA
v_call: TRBV27
d_call: NA
cdr3_aa: CASSSPNQPQHF
cdr3_nt: TGTGCCAGCAGTTCCCCGAATCAGCCCCAGCATTTT

j_call: TRBJ1-1
clone_size: many
v_call: TRBV7-2
d_call: TRBD1
cdr3_aa: CASSSDRVNTEAFF
cdr3_nt: TGTGCCAGCAGCTCAGACAGGGTGAACACTGAAGCTTTCTTT

j_call: TRBJ2-7
clone_size: many
v_call: TRBV25-1
d_call: NA
cdr3_aa: CASSDSYEQYF
cdr3_nt: TGTGCCAGCAGTGATAGCTACGAGCAGTACTTC

j_call: TRBJ1-1
clone_size: many
v_call: TRBV20-1
d_call: NA
cdr3_aa: CSATREPNTEAFF
cdr3_nt: TGCAGTGCTACGAGAGAGCCCAACACTGAAGCTTTCTTT

j_call: TRBJ2-1
clone_size: many
v_call: TRBV6-4
d_call: NA
cdr3_aa: CASSDSDYNEQFF
cdr3_nt: TGTGCCAGCAGTGACTCGGACTACAATGAGCAGTTCTTC

j_call: TRBJ2-1
clone_size: many
v_call: TRBV2
d_call: NA
cdr3_aa: CASGRGAYSNEQFF
cdr3_nt: TGTGCCAGCGGACGGGGGGCCTACTCCAATGAGCAGTTCTTC

j_call: TRBJ1-2
clone_size: many
v_call: TRBV6-5
d_call: TRBD1
cdr3_aa: CATMGQGGYGYTF
cdr3_nt: TGTGCCACCATGGGACAGGGGGGCTATGGCTACACCTTC

j_call: TRBJ1-5
clone_size: many
v_call: TRBV28
d_call: NA
cdr3_aa: CASSFAGRSNQPQHF
cdr3_nt: TGTGCCAGCAGTTTCGCAGGAAGGAGCAATCAGCCCCAGCATTTT

j_call: TRBJ2-3
clone_size: few
v_call: TRBV7-2
d_call: TRBD2
cdr3_aa: CASSLEGRESVSDTQYF
cdr3_nt: TGTGCCAGCAGCTTAGAGGGGCGGGAGTCGGTCTCAGATACGCAGTATTTT

j_call: TRBJ1-1
clone_size: few
v_call: TRBV6-1
d_call: TRBD1
cdr3_aa: CASSTGGAGHEAFF
cdr3_nt: TGTGCCAGCAGTACAGGGGGAGCAGGACATGAAGCTTTCTTT

j_call: TRBJ2-5
clone_size: many
v_call: TRBV7-8
d_call: NA
cdr3_aa: CASSRSSETQYF
cdr3_nt: TGTGCCAGCAGCCGAAGTTCGGAGACCCAGTACTTC

j_call: TRBJ2-7
clone_size: NA
v_call: TRBV2
d_call: NA
cdr3_aa: CASIRDGGTTFYEQYF
cdr3_nt: TGTGCCAGCATCCGCGATGGGGGCACAACCTTCTACGAGCAGTACTTC

j_call: TRBJ2-1
clone_size: many
v_call: TRBV5-1
d_call: TRBD2
cdr3_aa: CASSLGLVREEQFF
cdr3_nt: TGCGCCAGCAGCTTAGGACTAGTCAGGGAGGAGCAGTTCTTC

j_call: TRBJ1-1
clone_size: many
v_call: TRBV6-2/TRBV6-3
d_call: TRBD1
cdr3_aa: CASSLDRAVVGAFF
cdr3_nt: TGTGCCAGCAGCCTCGACAGGGCGGTAGTCGGAGCTTTCTTT

j_call: TRBJ1-1
clone_size: many
v_call: TRBV7-9
d_call: NA
cdr3_aa: CASSLDQQNTEAFF
cdr3_nt: TGTGCCAGCAGCTTAGACCAGCAGAACACTGAAGCTTTCTTT

j_call: TRBJ2-6
clone_size: few
v_call: TRBV2
d_call: NA
cdr3_aa: CASSAGRKFSGANVLTF
cdr3_nt: TGTGCCAGCAGTGCGGGACGGAAATTCTCTGGGGCCAACGTCCTGACTTTC